This is a list of T cell receptor beta chains from one sample in a study of T cell clones after liver transplantation. The protocol was immunoSEQ multiplex PCR, while the TCRdb copy is restricted to in-frame clones and leaves out a portion. The profile shows nearly 55,000 clones, approximately 88% of them singletons. Source: CD4+ T cells from blood, taken before liver transplant. The receptors originated from a human donor who received a liver transplant. CDR3s include the opening cysteine and the closing phenylalanine or tryptophan. D genes are given only for firm matches. Rows give clone size only sometimes, using once, few, many, or a class for an expanded clone.

clone size,J gene,D gene,V gene,CDR3 protein,CDR3 DNA
medium-sized,TRBJ2-7,NA,TRBV2,CASKKSRGDSYEQYF,TGTGCCAGCAAGAAGAGCAGGGGCGACTCCTACGAGCAGTACTTC
NA,TRBJ2-3,NA,TRBV30,CAWTRGDSQTDTQYF,TGTGCCTGGACCCGAGGGGACTCTCAAACAGATACGCAGTATTTT
NA,TRBJ2-1,TRBD2,TRBV9,CASSPRRTSGNEQFF,TGTGCCAGCAGCCCCCGAAGGACTAGCGGCAATGAGCAGTTCTTC
NA,TRBJ2-7,TRBD2,TRBV5-1,CASSPWGRGGDEQYF,TGCGCCAGCAGCCCCTGGGGGCGGGGGGGCGACGAGCAGTACTTC
NA,TRBJ1-2,TRBD1,TRBV6-1,CASRGQGQDGYTF,TGTGCCAGCAGGGGACAGGGGCAGGATGGCTACACCTTC
NA,TRBJ1-4,TRBD1,TRBV7-9,CASSWRTGEEKLFF,TGTGCCAGCAGCTGGCGGACAGGGGAGGAAAAACTGTTTTTT
NA,TRBJ2-5,NA,TRBV9,CASSGALGAQYF,TGTGCCAGCAGCGGAGCTCTGGGGGCCCAGTACTTC
NA,TRBJ1-6,NA,TRBV5-5,CASSSGLSISNSPLHF,TGTGCCAGCAGTTCCGGACTGTCCATATCTAATTCACCCCTCCACTTT
NA,TRBJ1-2,NA,TRBV7-2,CASSPTLGADYGYTF,TGTGCCAGCAGCCCCACCTTGGGTGCGGACTATGGCTACACCTTC
once,TRBJ1-5,TRBD1,TRBV18,CASSLSQGVLQPQHF,TGTGCCAGCTCACTTTCCCAGGGGGTCCTTCAGCCCCAGCATTTT
NA,TRBJ2-5,NA,TRBV18,CASSPTAGPETQYF,TGTGCCAGCTCACCTACGGCAGGGCCTGAGACCCAGTACTTC
NA,TRBJ2-3,NA,TRBV5-6,CASSLGGSRGDTQYF,TGTGCCAGCAGCTTGGGGGGGTCTCGTGGAGATACGCAGTATTTT
few,TRBJ2-2,NA,TRBV9,CASPRSANTGELFF,TGTGCCAGCCCCCGTTCCGCGAACACCGGGGAGCTGTTTTTT
NA,TRBJ2-5,NA,TRBV5-1,CASTRDTGRETQYF,TGCGCCAGCACCAGAGACACGGGTCGAGAGACCCAGTACTTC
NA,TRBJ1-4,NA,TRBV5-1,CASSVGQRLFF,TGCGCCAGCAGCGTAGGACAGCGGCTGTTTTTT
NA,TRBJ1-1,NA,TRBV4-2,CASSQVRGGLAFF,TGTGCCAGCAGCCAAGTCCGGGGAGGCCTCGCTTTCTTT
once,TRBJ2-1,NA,TRBV6-1,CASSESGGVQQFF,TGTGCCAGCAGTGAGTCAGGGGGGGTGCAGCAGTTCTTC
NA,TRBJ2-3,NA,TRBV7-8,CASIRGGADTQYF,TGTGCCAGCATTCGGGGCGGTGCAGATACGCAGTATTTT
once,TRBJ2-7,NA,TRBV19,CASARVLSYEQYF,TGTGCCAGTGCAAGAGTTCTCTCCTACGAGCAGTACTTC
NA,TRBJ1-3,NA,TRBV10-3,CAISAAGAGNTIYF,TGTGCCATCAGTGCGGCCGGGGCTGGAAACACCATATATTTT
few,TRBJ2-7,NA,TRBV11-1,CASSRRRFPYEQYF,TGTGCCAGCAGCCGCCGGAGGTTTCCCTACGAGCAGTACTTC
NA,TRBJ2-5,NA,TRBV5-1,CASSTEGLPRGETQYF,TGCGCCAGCAGCACGGAGGGACTCCCACGAGGAGAGACCCAGTACTTC
NA,TRBJ1-1,NA,TRBV5-1,CASSLVISGNTEAFF,TGCGCCAGCAGCTTGGTAATATCGGGGAACACTGAAGCTTTCTTT
NA,TRBJ2-3,NA,TRBV21-1,CASSKAVARFTDTQYF,TGTGCCAGCAGCAAGGCTGTGGCTAGATTCACAGATACGCAGTATTTT
NA,TRBJ2-5,TRBD2,TRBV12-5,CASGLGRAGGHETQYF,TGTGCTAGTGGTTTGGGGCGAGCGGGGGGGCATGAGACCCAGTACTTC
NA,TRBJ2-1,NA,TRBV7-2,CASSLVTHRVTQFF,TGTGCCAGCAGCTTAGTCACCCACAGGGTTACGCAGTTCTTC
few,TRBJ2-3,NA,TRBV9,CASGLGGGRWDTQYF,TGTGCCAGCGGCCTCGGGGGCGGTAGATGGGATACGCAGTATTTT
NA,TRBJ2-1,TRBD2,TRBV30,CAWSVRSGIDNEQFF,TGTGCCTGGAGTGTTCGGAGCGGGATCGACAATGAGCAGTTCTTC
NA,TRBJ2-1,NA,TRBV7-3,CASSLNPGQSYNEQFF,TGTGCCAGCAGCTTAAACCCCGGACAGAGTTACAATGAGCAGTTCTTC
NA,TRBJ1-5,TRBD1,TRBV18,CASSQGGVDQPQHF,TGTGCCAGCTCGCAGGGGGGGGTCGATCAGCCCCAGCATTTT
NA,TRBJ1-6,NA,TRBV4-1,CASSRDRSSYNSPLHF,TGCGCCAGCAGCCGTGACAGGAGCTCCTATAATTCACCCCTCCACTTT
NA,TRBJ1-3,NA,TRBV11-2,CASTTSGSGNTIYF,TGTGCCAGCACCACCTCAGGGAGCGGAAACACCATATATTTT
once,TRBJ1-3,NA,TRBV6-1,CASRSVSSGNTIYF,TGTGCCAGCAGGTCGGTGAGCTCTGGAAACACCATATATTTT
NA,TRBJ2-3,NA,TRBV7-2,CASSAGQSATDTQYF,TGTGCCAGCAGCGCGGGACAGAGTGCCACAGATACGCAGTATTTT
NA,TRBJ1-5,NA,TRBV7-9,CASSAGGETQPQHF,TGTGCCAGCAGCGCAGGAGGGGAAACCCAGCCCCAGCATTTT